The sequence of this T cell receptor (beta chain) was determined in a study of CD8+CD57+ T cells in acquired aplastic anemia. Overall study results and limits: Patients and controls had in common fewer than 30 CD8+ CDR3 sequences.

This clonotype occurred once. Its specificity is unknown. Profiling of TCR beta VDJ combinations and CDR3 sequences used genomic DNA as template. TCRdb called the reads again in MiXCR, with one record for every CDR3 protein. There are 180,000 or so distinct CDR3 sequences in the sample; 48% occur only once, and around 2% lies in the top ten. Sequencing involved patients with CD8+CD57+ cell expansion previously shown by flow cytometry. The sequence was obtained from a human donor with aplastic anemia. The sample consisted of sorted CD4+, CD8+, or CD8+CD57+ T cells (not recorded which) from PBMCs.

As DNA, the CDR3 is TGTGCCAGCAGCTCCCGGGACCAATCGTATACGCAGTATTTT. It codes for CASSSRDQSYTQYF. The rearrangement uses TRBV7-8 and TRBJ2-3, with D perhaps given as TRBD1 or TRBD2 (5 bases each). The V and J ends lost 4 bases and 7 bases respectively, with 15 bases between them. Germline values: CDR1 SGHVS, CDR2 FQNEAQ. The CDR3 runs to 14 residues. The complete variable domain, with remaining parts taken from reference TRBV7-8 and TRBJ2-3, reads GAGVSQSPRYKVAKRGQDVALRCDPISGHVSLFWYQQALGQGPEFLTYFQNEAQLDKSGLPSDRFFAERPEGSVSTLKIQRTQQEDSAVYLCASSSRDQSYTQYFGPGTRLTVL.